This TCR beta chain was found in a study of T cell changes during pregnancy in multiple sclerosis. Produced via immunoSEQ multiplex PCR; TCRdb's table is partial and in-frame only. The sample holds some 60,000 clones, approximately 93% seen once. With V trimmed by 4 bases and J by 2 bases, 5 bases remained unmatched. Germline assignment: CDR1 SQVTM and CDR2 ANQGSEA. This CDR3 is 13 amino acids long. The material sequenced was peripheral blood, taken after pregnancy. This chain joins TRBV29-1 and TRBJ2-7; 7 nucleotides align to TRBD1. The clonotype comes from a female donor with multiple sclerosis, enrolled in a pregnancy study. DNA for the CDR3: TGCAGCGTTGTTGACAGGGACACCTACGAGCAGTACTTC. It encodes CSVVDRDTYEQYF.